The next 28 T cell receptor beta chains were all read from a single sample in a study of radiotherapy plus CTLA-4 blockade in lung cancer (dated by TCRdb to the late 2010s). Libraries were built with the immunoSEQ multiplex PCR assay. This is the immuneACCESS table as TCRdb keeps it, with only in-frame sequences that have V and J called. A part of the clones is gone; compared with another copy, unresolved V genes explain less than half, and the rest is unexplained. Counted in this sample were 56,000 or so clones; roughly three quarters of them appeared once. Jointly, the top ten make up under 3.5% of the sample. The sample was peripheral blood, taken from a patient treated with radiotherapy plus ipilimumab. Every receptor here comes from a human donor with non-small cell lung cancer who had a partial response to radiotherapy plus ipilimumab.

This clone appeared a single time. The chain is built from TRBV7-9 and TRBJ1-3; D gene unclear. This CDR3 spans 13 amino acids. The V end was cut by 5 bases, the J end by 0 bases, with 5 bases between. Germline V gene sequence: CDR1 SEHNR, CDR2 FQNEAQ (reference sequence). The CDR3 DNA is TGTGCCAGCAGCCGAGGCTCTGGAAACACCATATATTTT. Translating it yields CASSRGSGNTIYF.

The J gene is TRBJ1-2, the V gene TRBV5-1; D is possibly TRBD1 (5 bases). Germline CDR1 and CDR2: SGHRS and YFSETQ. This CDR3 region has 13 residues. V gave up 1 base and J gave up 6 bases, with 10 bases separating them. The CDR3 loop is CASSLSAGHGYTF. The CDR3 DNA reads TGCGCCAGCAGCTTGAGCGCAGGGCATGGCTACACCTTC.

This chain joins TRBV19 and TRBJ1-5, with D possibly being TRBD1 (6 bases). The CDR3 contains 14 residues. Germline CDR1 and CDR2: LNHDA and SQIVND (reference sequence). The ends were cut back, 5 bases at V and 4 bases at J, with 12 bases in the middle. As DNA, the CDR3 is TGTGCCAGTAGTGATGACAGGCAAAATCAGCCCCAGCATTTT. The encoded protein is CASSDDRQNQPQHF.

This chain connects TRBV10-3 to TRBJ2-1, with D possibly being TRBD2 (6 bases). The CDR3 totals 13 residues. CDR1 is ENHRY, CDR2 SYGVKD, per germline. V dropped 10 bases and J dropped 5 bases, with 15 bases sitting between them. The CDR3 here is CASGWGGNNEQFF. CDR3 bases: TGTGCCAGCGGTTGGGGCGGGAACAATGAGCAGTTCTTC.

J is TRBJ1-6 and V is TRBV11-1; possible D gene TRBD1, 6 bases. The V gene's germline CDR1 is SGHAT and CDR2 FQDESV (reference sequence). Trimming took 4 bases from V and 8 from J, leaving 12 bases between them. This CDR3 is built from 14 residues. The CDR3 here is CASSSAGGDSPLHF. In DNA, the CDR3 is TGTGCCAGCAGCTCCGCGGGGGGCGATTCACCCCTCCACTTT. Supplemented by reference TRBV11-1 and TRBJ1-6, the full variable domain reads EAEVAQSPRYKITEKSQAVAFWCDPISGHATLYWYRQILGQGPELLVQFQDESVVDDSQLPKDRFSAERLKGVDSTLKIQPAELGDSAMYLCASSSAGGDSPLHFGNGTRLTVT.

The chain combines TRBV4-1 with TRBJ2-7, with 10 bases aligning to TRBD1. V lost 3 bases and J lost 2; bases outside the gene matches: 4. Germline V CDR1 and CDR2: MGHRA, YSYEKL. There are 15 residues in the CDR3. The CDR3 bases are TGCGCCAGCAGCCACACCGGGACAGGGGCCTACGAGCAGTACTTC. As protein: CASSHTGTGAYEQYF.

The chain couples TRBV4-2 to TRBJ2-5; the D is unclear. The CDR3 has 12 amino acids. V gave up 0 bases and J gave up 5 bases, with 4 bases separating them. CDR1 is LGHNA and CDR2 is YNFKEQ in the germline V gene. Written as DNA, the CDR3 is TGTGCCAGCAGCCAAGATAGCGAGACCCAGTACTTC. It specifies CASSQDSETQYF.

The DNA of the CDR3 is TGCGCCAGCAGCATCAACAGGGGGCCCGCATCGGCTTTCTTT. Translating gives CASSINRGPASAFF. The chain links TRBV5-1 to TRBJ1-1; 9 bases match TRBD1. V dropped 4 bases and J dropped 11; count of bases not matched to a gene: 12. The CDR3 extends over 14 amino acids. Per the germline V gene, CDR1 is SGHRS and CDR2 is YFSETQ.

The CDR3 reads CASSLGTGGEAFF. The CDR3 DNA sequence: TGCGCCAGCAGCTTGGGGACAGGCGGTGAAGCTTTCTTT. The chain couples TRBV5-1 to TRBJ1-1; 7 nucleotides agree with TRBD1. Looked up from germline, CDR1 is SGHRS and CDR2 is YFSETQ. The CDR3 contains 13 residues. J lost 7 bases, V lost 0 bases, and 3 bases had no gene match.

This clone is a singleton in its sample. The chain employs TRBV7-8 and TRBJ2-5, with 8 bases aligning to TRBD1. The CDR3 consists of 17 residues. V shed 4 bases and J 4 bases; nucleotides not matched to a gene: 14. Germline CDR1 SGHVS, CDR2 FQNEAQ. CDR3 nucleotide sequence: TGTGCCAGCAGCTCCTCAACCCTCAGGGGGCAGGGAGAGACCCAGTACTTC. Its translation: CASSSSTLRGQGETQYF.

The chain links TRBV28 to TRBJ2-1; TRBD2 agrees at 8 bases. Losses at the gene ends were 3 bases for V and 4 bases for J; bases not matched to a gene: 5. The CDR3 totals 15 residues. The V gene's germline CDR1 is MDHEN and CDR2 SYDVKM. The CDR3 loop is CASSFLAGGYNEQFF. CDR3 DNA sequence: TGTGCCAGCAGTTTCCTCGCGGGGGGTTACAATGAGCAGTTCTTC. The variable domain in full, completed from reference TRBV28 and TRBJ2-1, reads DVKVTQSSRYLVKRTGEKVFLECVQDMDHENMFWYRQDPGLGLRLIYFSYDVKMKEKGDIPEGYSVSREKKERFSLILESASTNQTSMYLCASSFLAGGYNEQFFGPGTRLTVL.

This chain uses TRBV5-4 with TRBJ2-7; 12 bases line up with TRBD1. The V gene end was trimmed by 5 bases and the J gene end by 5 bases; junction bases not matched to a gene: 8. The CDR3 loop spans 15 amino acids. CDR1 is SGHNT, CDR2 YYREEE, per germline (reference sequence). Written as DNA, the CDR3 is TGTGCCAGCAGTAAACCGGGACAGGGGGCACACGAGCAGTACTTC. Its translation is CASSKPGQGAHEQYF. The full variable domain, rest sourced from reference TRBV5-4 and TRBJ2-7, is ETGVTQSPTHLIKTRGQQVTLRCSSQSGHNTVSWYQQALGQGPQFIFQYYREEENGRGNFPPRFSGLQFPNYSSELNVNALELDDSALYLCASSKPGQGAHEQYFGPGTRLTVT.

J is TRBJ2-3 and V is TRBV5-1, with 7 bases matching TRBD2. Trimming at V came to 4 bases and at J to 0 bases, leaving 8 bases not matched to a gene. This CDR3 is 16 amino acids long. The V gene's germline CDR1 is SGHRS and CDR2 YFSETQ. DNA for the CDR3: TGCGCCAGCAGCCCTCCGAGCGGGGCTAGCACAGATACGCAGTATTTT. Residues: CASSPPSGASTDTQYF.

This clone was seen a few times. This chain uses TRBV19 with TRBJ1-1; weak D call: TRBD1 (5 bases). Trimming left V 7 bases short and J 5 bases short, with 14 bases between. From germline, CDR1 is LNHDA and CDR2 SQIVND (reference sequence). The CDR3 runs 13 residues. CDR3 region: CASKRARGTEAFF. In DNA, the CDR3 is TGTGCCAGTAAAAGGGCCCGGGGGACTGAAGCTTTCTTT.

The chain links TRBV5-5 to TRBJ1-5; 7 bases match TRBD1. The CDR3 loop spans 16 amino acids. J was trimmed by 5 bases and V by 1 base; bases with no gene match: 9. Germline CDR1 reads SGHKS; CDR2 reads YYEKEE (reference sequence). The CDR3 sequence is CASSLFGTGADQPQHF. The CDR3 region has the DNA TGTGCCAGCAGCTTGTTTGGAACAGGGGCGGATCAGCCCCAGCATTTT. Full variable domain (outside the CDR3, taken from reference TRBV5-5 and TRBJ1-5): DAGVTQSPTHLIKTRGQQVTLRCSPISGHKSVSWYQQVLGQGPQFIFQYYEKEERGRGNFPDRFSARQFPNYSSELNVNALLLGDSALYLCASSLFGTGADQPQHFGDGTRLSIL.

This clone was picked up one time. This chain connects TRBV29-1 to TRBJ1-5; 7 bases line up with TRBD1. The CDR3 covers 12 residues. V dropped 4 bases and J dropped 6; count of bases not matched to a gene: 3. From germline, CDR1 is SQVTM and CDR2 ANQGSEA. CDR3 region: CSVGDSGQPQHF. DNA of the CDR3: TGCAGCGTTGGGGACAGCGGTCAGCCCCAGCATTTT. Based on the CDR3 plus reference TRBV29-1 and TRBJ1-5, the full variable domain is SAVISQKPSRDICQRGTSLTIQCQVDSQVTMMFWYRQQPGQSLTLIATANQGSEATYESGFVIDKFPISRPNLTFSTLTVSNMSPEDSSIYLCSVGDSGQPQHFGDGTRLSIL.

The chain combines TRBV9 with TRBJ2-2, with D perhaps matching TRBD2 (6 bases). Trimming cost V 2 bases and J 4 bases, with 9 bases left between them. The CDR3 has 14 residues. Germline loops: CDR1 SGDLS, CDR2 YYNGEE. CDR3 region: CASSVVGGTGELFF. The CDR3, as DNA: TGTGCCAGCAGCGTTGTGGGAGGCACCGGGGAGCTGTTTTTT.

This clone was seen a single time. The CDR3 bases are TGTGCCAGCAGCGTTAGGGAGGGAGATACGCAGTATTTT. Its translation is CASSVREGDTQYF. The rearrangement joins TRBV9 to TRBJ2-3; 7 bases align to TRBD2. The junction had 2 bases not matched to a gene; V was cut back by 2 bases and J by 5 bases. CDR3 size: 13 residues. Germline V gene lookup returns CDR1 SGDLS and CDR2 YYNGEE.

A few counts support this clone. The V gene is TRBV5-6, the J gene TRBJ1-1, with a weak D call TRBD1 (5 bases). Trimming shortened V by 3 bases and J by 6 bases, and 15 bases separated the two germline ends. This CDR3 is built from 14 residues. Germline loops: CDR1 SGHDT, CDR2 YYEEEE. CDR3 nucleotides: TGTGCCAGCAGCTGGGGGACTTTTTGGCCTGAAGCTTTCTTT. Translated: CASSWGTFWPEAFF.

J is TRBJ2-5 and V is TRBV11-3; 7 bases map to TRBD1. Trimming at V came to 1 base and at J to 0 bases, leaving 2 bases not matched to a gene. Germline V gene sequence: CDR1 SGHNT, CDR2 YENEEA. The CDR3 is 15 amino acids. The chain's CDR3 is CASSLGGQNQETQYF. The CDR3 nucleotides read TGTGCCAGCAGCTTAGGGGGACAGAACCAAGAGACCCAGTACTTC. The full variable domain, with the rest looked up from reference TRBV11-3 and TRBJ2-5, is EAGVVQSPRYKIIEKKQPVAFWCNPISGHNTLYWYLQNLGQGPELLIRYENEEAVDDSQLPKDRFSAERLKGVDSTLKIQPAELGDSAVYLCASSLGGQNQETQYFGPGTRLLVL.

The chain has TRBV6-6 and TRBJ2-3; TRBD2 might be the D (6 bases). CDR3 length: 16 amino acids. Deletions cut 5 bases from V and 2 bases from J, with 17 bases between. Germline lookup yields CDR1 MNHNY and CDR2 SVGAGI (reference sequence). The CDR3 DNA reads TGTGCCAGCAGTGGCGGGATCCGGACGAACACAGATACGCAGTATTTT. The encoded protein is CASSGGIRTNTDTQYF.

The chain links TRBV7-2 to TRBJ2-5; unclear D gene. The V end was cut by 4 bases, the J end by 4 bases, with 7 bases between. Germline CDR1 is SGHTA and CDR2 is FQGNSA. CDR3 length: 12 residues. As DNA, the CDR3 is TGTGCCAGCAGCTCCTATATAGAGACCCAGTACTTC. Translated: CASSSYIETQYF.

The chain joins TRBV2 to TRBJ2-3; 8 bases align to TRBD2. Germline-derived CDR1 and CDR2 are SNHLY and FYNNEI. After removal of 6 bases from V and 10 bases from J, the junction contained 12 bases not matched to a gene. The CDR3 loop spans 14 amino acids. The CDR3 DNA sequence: TGTGCCAGCAGCCCGGGGGGGCCCGGAGCGGCGCAGTATTTT. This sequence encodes CASSPGGPGAAQYF. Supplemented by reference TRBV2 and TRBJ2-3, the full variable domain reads EPEVTQTPSHQVTQMGQEVILRCVPISNHLYFYWYRQILGQKVEFLVSFYNNEISEKSEIFDDQFSVERPDGSNFTLKIRSTKLEDSAMYFCASSPGGPGAAQYFGPGTRLTVL.

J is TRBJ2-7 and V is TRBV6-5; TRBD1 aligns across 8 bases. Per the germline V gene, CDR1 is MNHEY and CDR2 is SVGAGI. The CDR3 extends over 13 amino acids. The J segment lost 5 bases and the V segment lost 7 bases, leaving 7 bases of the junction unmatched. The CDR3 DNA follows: TGTGCCAGCACCAGGACAGGGCCCCACGAGCAGTACTTC. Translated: CASTRTGPHEQYF.

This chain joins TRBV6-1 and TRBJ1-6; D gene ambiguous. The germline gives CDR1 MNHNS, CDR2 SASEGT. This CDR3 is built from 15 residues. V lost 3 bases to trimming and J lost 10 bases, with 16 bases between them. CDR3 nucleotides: TGTGCCAGCAGTGATGGCGGCCTACTTGCCTCACCCCTCCACTTT. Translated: CASSDGGLLASPLHF.

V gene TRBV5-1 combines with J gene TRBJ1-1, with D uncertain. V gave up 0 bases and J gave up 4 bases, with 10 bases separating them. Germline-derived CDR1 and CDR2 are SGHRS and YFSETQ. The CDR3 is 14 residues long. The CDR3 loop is CASSLGAGSTEAFF. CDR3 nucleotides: TGCGCCAGCAGCTTGGGGGCGGGGAGCACTGAAGCTTTCTTT.

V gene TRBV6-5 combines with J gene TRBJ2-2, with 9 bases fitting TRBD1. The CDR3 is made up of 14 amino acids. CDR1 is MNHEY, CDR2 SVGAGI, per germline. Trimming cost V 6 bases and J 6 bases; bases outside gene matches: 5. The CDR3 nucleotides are TGTGCCAGCAGGGGACAGGGAGTGGCCGGGGAGCTGTTTTTT. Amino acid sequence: CASRGQGVAGELFF.

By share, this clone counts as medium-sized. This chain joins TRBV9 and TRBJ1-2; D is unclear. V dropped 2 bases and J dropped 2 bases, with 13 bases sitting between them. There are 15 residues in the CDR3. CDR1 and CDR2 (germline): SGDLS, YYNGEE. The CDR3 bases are TGTGCCAGCAGCGTCTTTGCGGGGTGGAACTATGGCTACACCTTC. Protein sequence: CASSVFAGWNYGYTF. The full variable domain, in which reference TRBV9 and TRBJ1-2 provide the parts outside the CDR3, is DSGVTQTPKHLITATGQRVTLRCSPRSGDLSVYWYQQSLDQGLQFLIQYYNGEERAKGNILERFSAQQFPDLHSELNLSSLELGDSALYFCASSVFAGWNYGYTFGSGTRLTVV.